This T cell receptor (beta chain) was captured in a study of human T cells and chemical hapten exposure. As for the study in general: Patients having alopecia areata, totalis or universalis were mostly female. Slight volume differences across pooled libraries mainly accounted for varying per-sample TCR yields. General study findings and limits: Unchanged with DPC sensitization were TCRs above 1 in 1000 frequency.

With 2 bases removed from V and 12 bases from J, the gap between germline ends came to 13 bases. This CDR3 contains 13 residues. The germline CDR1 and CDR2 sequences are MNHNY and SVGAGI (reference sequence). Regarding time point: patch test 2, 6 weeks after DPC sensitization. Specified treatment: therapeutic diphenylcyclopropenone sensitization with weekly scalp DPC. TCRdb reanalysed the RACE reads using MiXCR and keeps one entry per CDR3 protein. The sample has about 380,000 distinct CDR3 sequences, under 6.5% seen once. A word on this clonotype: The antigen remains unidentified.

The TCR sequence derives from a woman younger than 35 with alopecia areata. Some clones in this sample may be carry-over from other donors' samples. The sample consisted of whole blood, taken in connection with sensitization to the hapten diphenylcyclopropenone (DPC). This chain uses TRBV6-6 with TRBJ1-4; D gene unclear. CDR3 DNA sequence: TGTGCCAGCAGTTACGTCTATAACCCACAACTGTTTTTT. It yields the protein CASSYVYNPQLFF.